This T cell receptor (beta chain) is from a study of neurological immune-mediated disorders. At least ten counts were recorded for this clonotype. Its antigen is undetermined. This CDR3 comprises 15 residues. Looked up from germline, CDR1 is SGHDT and CDR2 is YYEEEE. Trimming took 3 bases from V and 2 from J, leaving 15 bases between them. Study observations and caveats: There were no CDR3 amino acid sequences shared by expanded clones across subjects, a result suggesting private repertoires in all groups.

The cDNA was synthesized by 5'RACE incorporating 10-nucleotide random UMIs. Each sequencing run yielded over 170 million TCR-beta sequences from 15-18 subjects. MiXCR, run by TCRdb on the 5' RACE reads, gives a single entry per CDR3 protein. Seen here are roughly 49,000 distinct CDR3 sequences, about 12% observed once, and the top ten hold around 9%. The time point is: longitudinal time-point 3. The study built unsorted libraries from 2 million PBMCs kept at -80 C. The receptor was derived from a male donor with HTLV-1-associated myelopathy (HAM/TSP). The gene calls are TRBV5-6 and TRBJ2-7, with D perhaps matching TRBD2 (7 bases). Material: PBMCs. CDR3 coding DNA: TGTGCCAGCAGCTCATTTGGGGGGGGGCCCTACGAGCAGTACTTC. This sequence encodes CASSSFGGGPYEQYF.